The 25 T cell receptor delta chains reported below all come from one sample, sequenced in a study of γδ T cells in repeated Plasmodium falciparum infection. TCRdb redid the clone calls on the multiplex PCR reads with CATT. The table records 75,000 to 95,000 delta-chain clones, approximately 0.92% of them present only once. Gammadelta T cells were flow-sorted from PBMC into Vgamma9/Vdelta2+ and Vdelta2-negative populations for bulk analysis. Sequencing was done on a sample of gamma-delta T cells from blood. These receptor sequences come from a pool of human donors (malaria-infected and uninfected, not separated).

As to this clone: Only one base separates this from a far larger clonotype, so it likely reflects a read error. Other nucleotide sequences in the sample specify the same CDR3. The chain joins TRDV1 to TRDJ1; 7 nucleotides agree with TRDD3. TCRdb records no J gene; here it was assigned by comparing the DNA to germline. The CDR3 extends over 18 amino acids. Per the germline V gene, CDR1 is TSWWSYY and CDR2 is QGS. DNA for the CDR3: TGCGCTCTTGGGGAACTTCGCCCAATCTGGGGGTACACCGATAAACTCATCTTT. This sequence encodes CALGELRPIWGYTDKLIF.

Remarks on this clone: This DNA's translation and the protein TCRdb lists, from a much larger clone, do not match at residue 16, likely due to a read error; the protein shown is translated from the DNA. This rearrangement joins TRDV2 to TRDJ3; TRDD3 is a possible D gene (6 bases). The CDR3 consists of 19 residues. Germline V gene data show CDR1 as GEAIGNYY and CDR2 as EKD. The CDR3 reads CACDTLGVYSSWDTRKMFF. CDR3 bases: TGTGCCTGTGACACGTTGGGGGTCTACAGCTCCTGGGACACCCGAAAGATGTTTTTC.

This clone occurred a few times. The mismatch at residue 15 between this DNA's translation and the TCRdb protein of a much larger clone likely reflects a read error; the protein shown is translated from the DNA. V is TRDV1 and J is TRDJ1, with TRDD3 matching 11 bases. TCRdb offers no J gene call, so here the DNA was matched to germline to obtain one. Trimming took 1 base from V and 0 from J; bases not matched to a gene: 19. This CDR3 has 22 residues. The germline V gene encodes CDR1 TSWWSYY and CDR2 QGS. The CDR3 here is CALGEPSYGLLGDIRYTDKLIF. DNA for the CDR3: TGTGCTCTTGGGGAACCTTCCTACGGTCTACTGGGGGATATTCGCTACACCGATAAACTCATCTTT.

This clone was detected ten times or more. Other DNA sequences in this specimen translate into the identical CDR3. The chain couples TRDV1 to TRDJ1; TRDD3 aligns across 10 bases. V lost 2 bases to trimming and J lost 0 bases; unmatched junction nucleotides: 12. This CDR3 spans 19 amino acids. Germline CDR1 and CDR2: TSWWSYY and QGS. The CDR3 here is CALGEKQTGGCMYTDKLIF. CDR3 sequence (DNA): TGTGCTCTTGGGGAAAAACAAACTGGGGGATGCATGTACACCGATAAACTCATCTTT.

On this clone: The TCRdb protein, from a much larger clone, departs from this DNA's translation at residue 9, likely by read error; the protein shown derives from the DNA. V and J are TRDV2 and TRDJ1; a weak D match, TRDD3 (5 bases). No J gene is reported in TCRdb; it was inferred here by comparing the DNA with germline. Trimming removed 1 base at V and 0 bases at J, with 32 bases between. Germline CDR1 is GEAIGNYY and CDR2 is EKD. This CDR3 is built from 22 residues. CDR3 sequence (DNA): TGTGCCTGTGACACTTTAAGGGATGAGGGGACCAATACAGGGGACTACACCGATAAACTCATCTTT. Translated: CACDTLRDEGTNTGDYTDKLIF.

Concerning this clone: A far larger clone differs by one base, so this is likely a read error. Distinct nucleotide sequences in the sample also encode this CDR3. The chain links TRDV2 to TRDJ1; 9 positions agree with TRDD3. The J gene, missing from TCRdb, was assigned here through DNA to germline matching. This CDR3 contains 19 residues. CDR1 GEAIGNYY and CDR2 EKD come from the germline V gene. The CDR3 is CACDTVGTGGPKYTDKLIF. The CDR3 DNA is TGTGCCTGTGACACCGTTGGTACTGGGGGACCAAAGTACACAGATAAACTCATCTTT.

As for this clone: For this DNA, TCRdb reports the protein of a much larger clone, which diverges at residue 12, most likely from a read error; the protein presented here is translated directly from the DNA. J is TRDJ1 and V is TRDV2; TRDD3 aligns across 10 bases. No J segment appears in TCRdb, so it was assigned here by matching the sequence to germline. CDR3 size: 15 residues. In germline, CDR1 is GEAIGNYY, CDR2 EKD. The CDR3: CACDPVLGDGDRLIF. In DNA form, the CDR3 reads TGTGCCTGTGACCCAGTACTGGGGGATGGAGATAGACTCATCTTT.

Regarding this clone: A far larger clone is only one base removed, so a read error is likely. The same CDR3 arises from other DNA sequences in this sample as well. This chain uses TRDV1 with TRDJ1, with TRDD3 as a possible D gene (6 bases). Matching the DNA to germline supplied the J gene, which TCRdb does not give. The CDR3 length is 20 residues. Germline V lookup: CDR1 TSWWSYY, CDR2 QGS. V gave up 2 bases and J gave up 0 bases, with 25 bases separating them. The CDR3 DNA follows: TGTGCTCTTGGGGAAATTAAAGGATACCACAGGGGGCCCTACACCGATAAACTCATCTTT. Translated: CALGEIKGYHRGPYTDKLIF.

The sample holds many counts of this clone. Other DNA variants within this sample encode the same CDR3. The genes are TRDV1 and TRDJ1; 12 nucleotides align to TRDD3. The CDR3 covers 26 residues. Germline V gives CDR1 TSWWSYY, CDR2 QGS. J was trimmed by 2 bases and V by 0 bases; bases with no gene match: 31. The CDR3 DNA reads as TGTGCTCTTGGGGAACTAGAGCCAGAGAATATCGTGTCTCGAGTACTGGGGGATACAAGGACCGATAAACTCATCTTT. It translates to CALGELEPENIVSRVLGDTRTDKLIF.

This clone was detected a few times. This DNA translates differently at residue 9 from the TCRdb protein, which is that of a much larger clone; a read error is likely, and the protein shown is the DNA's own translation. This chain joins TRDV2 and TRDJ1; D ambiguous. TCRdb does not report a J gene; here it was assigned by matching the DNA to germline references. V was clipped by 2 bases and J by 0 bases, with 15 bases between them. The CDR3 is 16 amino acids. CDR1 and CDR2 (germline): GEAIGNYY, EKD. The CDR3 sequence: CACDKGTLRYTDKLIF. DNA of the CDR3: TGTGCCTGTGACAAAGGGACCCTGAGGTACACCGATAAACTCATCTTT.

Worth noting for this clone: TCRdb lists the protein of a much larger clone for this DNA, which differs at residue 6, so this is likely a read error; the protein given here is translated from the DNA itself. This chain joins TRDV1 and TRDJ1; D unresolved. No J gene is reported in TCRdb; it was inferred here by comparing the DNA with germline. Trimming pared 5 bases from V and 8 bases from J, leaving 21 bases between. Germline values: CDR1 TSWWSYY, CDR2 QGS. The CDR3 is 15 amino acids. CDR3 sequence reads: CALGLGPTATVKLIF. CDR3 coding DNA: TGTGCTCTTGGGCTTGGCCCCACCGCCACCGTCAAACTCATCTTT.

This clone was seen a handful of times. A far larger clone is off by one base, so a read error is likely. At the DNA level, this CDR3 is encoded by other sequences in the same sample as well. The chain employs TRDV2 and TRDJ1; D is perhaps TRDD2 (6 bases). Here the J gene was assigned by germline matching of the DNA, as TCRdb has none. The CDR3 runs 24 residues. The V and J ends lost 0 bases and 0 bases respectively, with 37 bases between them. CDR1 and CDR2 from the germline V gene are GEAIGNYY and EKD. The CDR3 region has the DNA TGTGCCTGTGACACCGGATTGGCGAGTCCTACTATAGCCGGGGGCCCTCGGAACACCGATAAACTCATCTTT. Translating gives CACDTGLASPTIAGGPRNTDKLIF.

This clone was counted a few times. TCRdb has a much larger clone's protein, which differs at residue 9 from the translation of this DNA, likely because of a read error; what is shown is the protein translated from the DNA. The rearrangement links TRDV2 to TRDJ1; D is unresolved. CDR3 length equals 15 residues. Between the trimmed V and J ends, which lost 3 bases and 2 bases, there was a span of 15 bases. Germline assignment: CDR1 GEAIGNYY and CDR2 EKD. The CDR3 sequence: CACDLLVRATDKLIF. The CDR3 nucleotides read TGTGCCTGTGACCTTCTCGTACGTGCTACCGATAAACTCATCTTT.

This clone was seen a few times. A far larger clone is a single base away, which makes a read error likely. Other DNA variants within this sample encode the same CDR3. J is TRDJ1 and V is TRDV1, with unresolved D. Because TCRdb records no J gene, it was assigned here through a match of the DNA to germline. CDR3 size: 22 residues. Germline CDR1 reads TSWWSYY; CDR2 reads QGS. V was cut by 5 bases and J by 2 bases, with 36 bases left in between. The CDR3 here is CALGFQPSTAVLRVFKTDKLIF. The DNA for the CDR3 is TGTGCTCTTGGGTTTCAACCGTCTACAGCGGTACTGAGGGTCTTTAAGACCGATAAACTCATCTTT.

There are a few counts of this clone. Given a far larger clone just one base away, this is likely a sequencing read error. The sample holds other DNA sequences that translate to the same CDR3. This CDR3 reads CALGEPGFLRSIDTDKLIF. The CDR3 DNA is TGTGCTCTTGGAGAACCGGGGTTCCTACGGTCTATAGACACCGATAAACTCATCTTT. The chain couples TRDV1 to TRDJ1; 7 positions agree with TRDD2. Here the J gene came from matching the DNA to germline, since TCRdb omits it. This CDR3 spans 19 amino acids. Germline loops: CDR1 TSWWSYY, CDR2 QGS.

The sample holds a few counts of this clone. This DNA's translation differs at residue 7 from TCRdb's protein, which comes from a much larger clone; a read error is likely, and the protein shown is translated from the DNA. The chain is built from TRDV2 and TRDJ1; TRDD3 might be the D (6 bases). No J gene is reported in TCRdb; it was inferred here by comparing the DNA with germline. Trimming pared 4 bases from V and 0 bases from J, leaving 29 bases between. The CDR3 covers 20 residues. CDR1 and CDR2 (germline): GEAIGNYY, EKD. CDR3 sequence: CACERLIVVPGDPDTDKLIF. CDR3 in DNA: TGTGCCTGTGAGCGACTGATAGTCGTACCTGGGGACCCAGACACCGATAAACTCATCTTT.

Only a few counts were recorded for this clone. TCRdb's entry gives the protein of a much larger clone, which mismatches this DNA's translation at residue 14, likely from a read error; the protein reported here is translated from the DNA. The gene calls are TRDV1 and TRDJ1, with 9 bases fitting TRDD3. Germline CDR1 and CDR2: TSWWSYY and QGS. This CDR3 has 19 residues. The V gene end was trimmed by 9 bases and the J gene end by 4 bases; junction bases not matched to a gene: 24. CDR3 protein: CALRLNAPTTGGQIDKLIF. The CDR3 DNA reads as TGTGCTCTCCGCCTGAATGCTCCTACAACTGGGGGACAGATCGATAAACTCATCTTT.

The sample holds a few counts of this clone. The likely explanation is a read error, given a far larger clone one base away. In the same sample, other DNA sequences code for this CDR3. CDR3 sequence: CALGTRAFVGDTADKLIF. CDR3 nucleotides: TGTGCTCTTGGGACCCGGGCCTTCGTGGGGGATACAGCTGATAAACTCATCTTT. The chain has TRDV1 and TRDJ1, with 10 bases fitting TRDD3. Germline values: CDR1 TSWWSYY, CDR2 QGS. The CDR3 runs 18 residues. Trimming at V came to 5 bases and at J to 5 bases, leaving 17 bases not matched to a gene.

A note on this clone: Since a far larger clone is one base different, this is likely a read error. The same CDR3 is also encoded by other DNA sequences in this sample. The V gene is TRDV2, the J gene TRDJ1; perhaps D is TRDD2 or TRDD3 (5 bases each). There are 20 residues in the CDR3. In germline, CDR1 is GEAIGNYY, CDR2 EKD. CDR3 in amino acids: CACDTVNNSPTGVGWEKLIF. Written as DNA, the CDR3 is TGTGCCTGTGACACCGTTAATAACTCACCTACAGGTGTCGGCTGGGAAAAACTCATCTTC.

This clone was detected many times. V is TRDV1 and J is TRDJ1; 10 positions match TRDD3. The germline V gene has CDR1 TSWWSYY and CDR2 QGS. The CDR3 consists of 20 residues. V lost 4 bases to trimming and J lost 2 bases; unmatched junction nucleotides: 19. The CDR3 DNA sequence: TGTGCTCTTGGGGCCATGAGGACGAGGGGGATACGCTTGTCTACCGATAAACTCATCTTT. As protein: CALGAMRTRGIRLSTDKLIF.

Details on this clone: It may be a read error: a sequence one base away is much more abundant. In the same sample, other DNA sequences code for this CDR3. This chain connects TRDV2 to TRDJ1; TRDD3 matches 12 bases. TCRdb does not report a J gene; here it was assigned by matching the DNA to germline references. The germline V gene encodes CDR1 GEAIGNYY and CDR2 EKD. V was clipped by 3 bases and J by 0 bases; unmatched bases: 10. The CDR3 has 18 residues. The CDR3: CACDPLTGGYSDTDKLIF. DNA for the CDR3: TGTGCCTGTGACCCTCTGACTGGGGGATACTCCGACACCGATAAACTCATCTTT.

The table lists this clone with many counts. TCRdb records a much larger clone's protein for this DNA, with a difference at residue 4 that likely arises from a read error; the protein given is the translation of the DNA. This chain connects TRDV2 to TRDJ1, with 10 bases fitting TRDD3. There are 15 residues in the CDR3. The germline V gene encodes CDR1 GEAIGNYY and CDR2 EKD. V lost 5 bases to trimming and J lost 5 bases; unmatched junction nucleotides: 10. The CDR3 nucleotides are TGTGCCTGTGCCGAACTGGGGGATCGGGAGGATAAACTCATCTTT. Translating gives CACAELGDREDKLIF.

As for this clone: The TCRdb protein comes from a much larger clone and disagrees with this DNA's translation at residue 12, likely due to a read error; the protein given here is derived from the DNA. The chain recombines TRDV2 with TRDJ1; the D gene is possibly TRDD3 (6 bases). TCRdb supplies no J gene; here it was assigned by aligning the nucleotide sequence to germline. CDR1 is GEAIGNYY and CDR2 is EKD in the germline V gene. This CDR3 region has 20 residues. V dropped 4 bases and J dropped 0 bases, with 29 bases sitting between them. As DNA, the CDR3 is TGTGCCTGTGAGCGACTGCTAGTCGTACCTGGGGTCCCAGACACCGATAAACTCATCTTT. Translation: CACERLLVVPGVPDTDKLIF.

Comments on this clone: A far bigger clonotype differs at one base, so this is likely a read error. Other nucleotide sequences in the sample specify the same CDR3. The gene calls are TRDV1 and TRDJ1; D possibly uses TRDD2 or TRDD3 (9 bases each). The CDR3 has 22 residues. Germline assignment: CDR1 TSWWSYY and CDR2 QGS. The CDR3 DNA reads TGTGCCCTTGGGGAGCCCGGCCTTCCTACGTTCTTGGGGGATAGGGGCACCGATAAACTCATCTTT. This codes for CALGEPGLPTFLGDRGTDKLIF.

Worth noting for this clone: The protein in TCRdb stems from a much larger clone and differs at residue 5 from this DNA's translation, likely a read error; here the protein is translated from the DNA. The chain couples TRDV1 to TRDJ1; D might be TRDD3 (5 bases). Trimming stripped 4 bases from V and 0 bases from J, with 30 bases between. The CDR3 consists of 21 residues. Germline assignment: CDR1 TSWWSYY and CDR2 QGS. The CDR3, as DNA: TGTGCTCTTGGGGGACTTGGGCGGGGACTGGACCCAGACGCATACACCGATAAACTCATCTTT. Translated: CALGGLGRGLDPDAYTDKLIF.